Presented here are 6 T cell receptor beta chains from one specimen sequenced in a study of molecular identifiers for immune sequencing clone quantification (dated 2018 in TCRdb). Library prep was done by PCR. The instrument given in TCRdb is Illumina HiSeq 4000. TCRdb trimmed public reads at Q25 via fastp, called clones via MiXCR and kept in-frame beta chains. Merged by CDR3 protein, the rows form single entries marked with the most common genes and DNA. Here the sample has more than 450,000 distinct CDR3 sequences; roughly a fifth occur a single time. The leading ten clones occupy roughly 0.81% of the sample. Sequenced material: naive CD8+ T cells from blood, with Jurkat cell RNA spiked in. What the cell subset or site label conveys for this sample: FACS-sorted CD8+CD4-CCR7+CD45RA+ naive T cells. Receptors were obtained from a human donor in good health. Some libraries in this study had Jurkat cell RNA spiked in.

A remark on this clonotype: One end of the junction varies from germline; a read error may be responsible. The chain combines TRBV7-9 with TRBJ2-2, with D possibly TRBD2 on 6 matching bases. CDR1 and CDR2 from the germline V gene are SEHNR and FQNEAQ (reference sequence). The CDR3 runs to 12 residues. CDR3 DNA: TGTGCCAGCAGCTTAGGAACCGGGGGGCTGTTTTTT. This encodes CASSLGTGGLFF. The full variable domain, rest sourced from reference TRBV7-9 and TRBJ2-2, is DTGVSQNPRHKITKRGQNVTFRCDPISEHNRLYWYRQTLGQGPEFLTYFQNEAQLEKSRLLSDRFSAERPKGSFSTLEIQRTEQGDSAMYLCASSLGTGGLFFGEGSRLTVL.

This clonotype was seen at least ten times. The J gene is TRBJ1-4, the V gene TRBV30, with D unclear. CDR1 is GTSNPN and CDR2 is SVGIG in the germline V gene (reference sequence). CDR3 length: 12 residues. Between the trimmed V and J ends, which lost 3 bases and 4 bases, there was a span of 6 bases. Written as DNA, the CDR3 is TGTGCCTGGAGCGACGGTAATGAAAAACTGTTTTTT. Translation: CAWSDGNEKLFF.

A few counts support this clonotype. The rearrangement uses TRBV30 and TRBJ2-2; no clear D gene. The CDR3 length is 13 residues. The germline gives CDR1 GTSNPN, CDR2 SVGIG (reference sequence). Trimming stripped 1 base from V and 2 bases from J, with 5 bases between. Here the CDR3 DNA reads TGTGCCTGGAGTGAATTCAACACCGGGGAGCTGTTTTTT. Its protein product is CAWSEFNTGELFF.

The gene calls are TRBV27 and TRBJ2-3; a weak D match, TRBD2 (6 bases). Germline loops: CDR1 MNHEY, CDR2 SMNVEV (reference sequence). The V and J ends lost 1 base and 2 bases respectively, with 19 bases between them. The CDR3 runs 18 residues. The DNA for the CDR3 is TGTGCCAGCAGTTTATTGGTTGGCGGGGACCGCACCACAGATACGCAGTATTTT. As protein: CASSLLVGGDRTTDTQYF.

This clonotype was found a few times. V is TRBV13 and J is TRBJ2-1, with 7 bases aligning to TRBD1. The CDR3 is 15 residues long. Looked up from germline, CDR1 is PRHDT and CDR2 is FYEKMQ (reference sequence). With V trimmed by 5 bases and J by 8 bases, 12 bases remained unmatched. DNA for the CDR3: TGTGCCAGCAGCCTAACCCCGGGACAGTCTGATGAGCAGTTCTTC. Protein product: CASSLTPGQSDEQFF.

This clonotype has a single count. A junction boundary mismatches the germline segment, possibly from a read error. This chain joins TRBV5-3 and TRBJ1-5; D remains unclear. TRBV5-3 is an ORF; its function is uncertain. The CDR3 totals 12 residues. The CDR3 nucleotides are TGTGCCAGCAGCTTGTCCCATCAGCCCCAGCATTTT. This gives the protein CASSLSHQPQHF.